Following are 20 T cell receptor beta chains from one sample sequenced in a study of blood T cell repertoires in COVID-19. Here immunoSEQ multiplex PCR was the method, and the copy in TCRdb shows in-frame clones only, minus some. This sample has around 250,000 clones; about 85% occur once, and the top ten carry 3.6%. The sample was peripheral blood. All receptors come from a man between 18 and 35 years old with active or convalescent COVID-19.

The chain uses TRBV9 and TRBJ2-3; 9 bases match TRBD2. This CDR3 spans 15 amino acids. Trimming removed 3 bases from V and 6 bases from J; junction bases left unmatched: 8. Germline values: CDR1 SGDLS, CDR2 YYNGEE. CDR3 in DNA: TGTGCCAGCAGCGGCGGGACTAGCAAGGTGGATACGCAGTATTTT. Translating it yields CASSGGTSKVDTQYF.

V is TRBV2 and J is TRBJ2-7; TRBD2 aligns across 7 bases. This CDR3 region has 13 residues. Losses at the gene ends were 6 bases for V and 6 bases for J; bases not matched to a gene: 8. Germline CDR1 reads SNHLY; CDR2 reads FYNNEI. The CDR3 protein is CASRGGTQIEQYF. CDR3 sequence (DNA): TGTGCCAGCAGGGGGGGGACCCAAATCGAGCAGTACTTC. Full variable domain (rest looked up from reference TRBV2 and TRBJ2-7): EPEVTQTPSHQVTQMGQEVILRCVPISNHLYFYWYRQILGQKVEFLVSFYNNEISEKSEIFDDQFSVERPDGSNFTLKIRSTKLEDSAMYFCASRGGTQIEQYFGPGTRLTVT.

This chain connects TRBV6-5 to TRBJ2-7, with 8 bases lining up with TRBD2. V dropped 6 bases and J dropped 1; count of bases not matched to a gene: 8. Looked up from germline, CDR1 is MNHEY and CDR2 is SVGAGI. The CDR3 has 15 amino acids. In DNA, the CDR3 is TGTGCCAGCAGGGGTATGTCGGGGGGGTCCTACGAGCAGTACTTC. Residues: CASRGMSGGSYEQYF.

In DNA, the CDR3 is TGTGCCAGAAGCTCCCGTTTGAGTAAGCAGCCCCAGCATTTT. This sequence encodes CARSSRLSKQPQHF. The chain carries TRBV5-3 and TRBJ1-5; D not resolved. TRBV5-3 is an ORF; its function is uncertain. V was cut by 3 bases and J by 7 bases, with 14 bases left in between. The CDR3 totals 14 residues.

The V call is TRBV27, the J call TRBJ1-1; unclear D gene. Trimming stripped 6 bases from V and 5 bases from J, with 16 bases between. This CDR3 has 14 amino acids. Germline CDR1 MNHEY, CDR2 SMNVEV (reference sequence). CDR3 protein: CASRVITTSTEAFF. The CDR3 DNA is TGTGCCAGCAGAGTGATCACTACGTCAACTGAAGCTTTCTTT.

Of note for this clone: Different DNA sequences within this sample yield the same CDR3. J is TRBJ2-7 and V is TRBV3-1 (or the pseudogene TRBV3-2); TRBD1 might be the D (6 bases). Between the trimmed V and J ends, which lost 0 bases and 3 bases, there was a span of 6 bases. Germline V gene lookup returns CDR1 LGHDT and CDR2 YNNKEL (reference sequence). The CDR3 is 13 amino acids. CDR3 protein: CASSQEGGYEQYF. DNA for the CDR3: TGTGCCAGCAGCCAAGAAGGGGGCTACGAGCAGTACTTC.

V gene TRBV6-5 combines with J gene TRBJ1-5, with D maybe TRBD1 (5 bases). The CDR3 is 14 residues long. V was trimmed by 7 bases and J by 6 bases, leaving 16 bases between them. From germline, CDR1 is MNHEY and CDR2 SVGAGI. The chain's CDR3 is CASTVIGETQPQHF. In nucleotides, the CDR3 is TGTGCCAGCACTGTGATAGGGGAAACTCAGCCCCAGCATTTT.

The chain uses TRBV30 and TRBJ1-1; no clear D. The length of the CDR3 is 13 residues. Looked up from germline, CDR1 is GTSNPN and CDR2 is SVGIG (reference sequence). Trimming cost V 0 bases and J 6 bases, with 11 bases left between them. The CDR3 protein is CAWSVHGVAEAFF. The CDR3 DNA reads TGTGCCTGGAGTGTACACGGGGTCGCTGAAGCTTTCTTT.

This clone was seen just once. The V and J genes are TRBV21-1 and TRBJ1-6; the table's TRBD1 call for D was not verified on the DNA. TRBV21-1 is a recognized pseudogene. The CDR3 is made up of 15 amino acids. Here the CDR3 DNA reads TGTGCCAGCAGCAGACCAGGGGATTATAATTCACCCCTCCACTTT. Translation: CASSRPGDYNSPLHF.

The chain joins TRBV4-2 to TRBJ2-7; possibly TRBD1 for D (6 bases). Per the germline V gene, CDR1 is LGHNA and CDR2 is YNFKEQ. The CDR3 loop spans 17 amino acids. V lost 0 bases, J lost 5 bases, and 20 bases lay in between. CDR3 coding DNA: TGTGCCAGCAGCCAAGAATTGGACAGCTTGGTCTTAGACGAGCAGTACTTC. Translation: CASSQELDSLVLDEQYF.

The chain has TRBV9 and TRBJ2-5; 8 positions match TRBD2. After removal of 3 bases from V and 2 bases from J, the junction contained 12 bases not matched to a gene. The CDR3 consists of 17 residues. The germline V gene has CDR1 SGDLS and CDR2 YYNGEE. The CDR3 DNA reads as TGTGCCAGCAGCGCCCGGTCAAGCGGGAGTGAACAAGAGACCCAGTACTTC. Protein product: CASSARSSGSEQETQYF.

V gene TRBV5-1 combines with J gene TRBJ1-2; D is unclear. The germline V gene encodes CDR1 SGHRS and CDR2 YFSETQ. The CDR3 sequence is 14 residues long. The V gene lost 0 bases and the J gene lost 7 bases, with 13 bases spanning the gap. CDR3 residues: CASSLGNEGIGYTF. The CDR3 DNA reads as TGCGCCAGCAGCTTGGGGAACGAGGGAATTGGCTACACCTTC.

This rearrangement joins TRBV11-3 to TRBJ2-5; D not certain. Trimming stripped 3 bases from V and 4 bases from J, with 3 bases between. CDR3 length: 11 amino acids. CDR1 and CDR2 (germline): SGHNT, YENEEA. CDR3: CASSFRETQYF. CDR3 nucleotide sequence: TGTGCCAGCAGCTTTAGAGAGACCCAGTACTTC.

This clone was found a few times. The V and J genes are TRBV6-4 and TRBJ1-1; 8 bases agree with TRBD1. Losses at the gene ends were 5 bases for V and 0 bases for J; bases not matched to a gene: 11. The germline V gene has CDR1 MRHNA and CDR2 SNTAGT. The CDR3 is 17 residues long. CDR3 sequence reads: CASSHRTGIGMNTEAFF. The CDR3 DNA sequence: TGTGCCAGCAGTCACCGGACAGGGATCGGCATGAACACTGAAGCTTTCTTT.

The genes are TRBV6-5 and TRBJ1-2, with a possible D match to TRBD1 (6 bases). Germline CDR1 is MNHEY and CDR2 is SVGAGI. The CDR3 covers 15 residues. Trimming stripped 6 bases from V and 4 bases from J, with 18 bases between. CDR3 DNA sequence: TGTGCCAGCAGCATAGACACAGGGCTCGGCTATGGCTACACCTTC. It translates to CASSIDTGLGYGYTF.

The CDR3 DNA reads TGTGCCAGCAGCTTTGGGCCTGAAGCTTTCTTT. Its protein product is CASSFGPEAFF. This rearrangement joins TRBV5-5 to TRBJ1-1; no clear D. The CDR3 has 11 amino acids. V gave up 2 bases and J gave up 6 bases, with 5 bases separating them. Germline loops: CDR1 SGHKS, CDR2 YYEKEE (reference sequence).

This clone was seen a handful of times. The chain has TRBV6-2 or TRBV6-3 and TRBJ2-3; 9 nucleotides match TRBD2. The V gene's germline CDR1 is MNHEY and CDR2 SVGEGT. The trim removed 5 bases at V and 1 base at J, leaving 7 bases unmatched. The CDR3 is 16 amino acids. CDR3 residues: CASSEDPSGGTDTQYF. The CDR3 DNA follows: TGTGCCAGCAGTGAGGATCCTAGCGGGGGCACAGATACGCAGTATTTT.

V is TRBV4-2 and J is TRBJ2-5; weak D call: TRBD1 (5 bases). Deletions cut 4 bases from V and 2 bases from J, with 20 bases between. Germline lookup yields CDR1 LGHNA and CDR2 YNFKEQ. CDR3 length: 17 residues. For the CDR3, the DNA is TGTGCCAGCAGCCCCTCGACTGGAGAGGCAGGGCAAGAGACCCAGTACTTC. Its protein product is CASSPSTGEAGQETQYF.

This clone was detected once. The chain joins TRBV28 to TRBJ2-1; the D gene is possibly TRBD2 (6 bases). V was clipped by 2 bases and J by 4 bases, with 6 bases between them. The CDR3 totals 13 residues. Germline V gives CDR1 MDHEN, CDR2 SYDVKM. The CDR3 region has the DNA TGTGCCAGCAGTTTAAGCGGGTACAATGAGCAGTTCTTC. Translating it yields CASSLSGYNEQFF. The full variable domain, with the rest looked up from reference TRBV28 and TRBJ2-1, is DVKVTQSSRYLVKRTGEKVFLECVQDMDHENMFWYRQDPGLGLRLIYFSYDVKMKEKGDIPEGYSVSREKKERFSLILESASTNQTSMYLCASSLSGYNEQFFGPGTRLTVL.

This rearrangement joins TRBV18 to TRBJ2-7; a weak D match, TRBD2 (6 bases). CDR1 is KGHSH and CDR2 is LQKENI in the germline V gene. V was trimmed by 4 bases and J by 2 bases, leaving 18 bases between them. This CDR3 is built from 16 residues. The CDR3 loop is CASSRMEGAGPYEQYF. The CDR3 nucleotides read TGTGCCAGCTCACGGATGGAGGGCGCCGGCCCCTACGAGCAGTACTTC.